This TCR beta chain was profiled in a study of blood T cell repertoires in COVID-19. V was pared by 10 bases and J by 5 bases, with 10 bases of the junction left unmatched. Looked up from germline, CDR1 is SGHAT and CDR2 is FQNNGV. The CDR3 loop spans 14 amino acids. Authors' processing steps: Reference gene primers were amplified, and this amplification served to estimate nucleated cell counts. Clones were read by immunoSEQ multiplex PCR, and TCRdb kept only the in-frame ones, dropping some. The D gene and trimming were derived from the DNA, and the V and J assignments and clone size from that table. Seen here are 100,000 to 150,000 clones, more than 70% observed once, and the top ten hold roughly 1.9%.

The TCR comes from a man aged 65 to 79 with acute or convalescent COVID-19. Sequencing was done on a sample of peripheral blood. This chain connects TRBV11-2 to TRBJ2-5; 10 bases match TRBD1. The CDR3 here is CATLKTGGGETQYF. Written as DNA, the CDR3 is TGTGCCACGCTAAAGACAGGGGGCGGGGAGACCCAGTACTTC.